This TCR beta chain was sequenced during a study of monozygotic twins with inflammatory bowel disease. T cells were not sorted, and total RNA was isolated straight from whole blood. CDR1 and CDR2 (germline): DFQATT, SNEGSKA (reference sequence). There are 16 residues in the CDR3. TCRdb re-called the 5' RACE reads, yielding one record per CDR3 amino acid sequence without DNA. The repertoire table contains around 450,000 distinct CDR3 sequences. The TCR originated in a human donor with ulcerative colitis or Crohn's disease, or a healthy co-twin of an affected twin (not recorded which). The sequencing input was blood. V gene TRBV20-1 combines with J gene TRBJ1-5; checking the TCRdb D call of TRBD1 is not possible without DNA. The CDR3 reads CSARDPGQGVAQPQHF.